Here is one TCR beta chain with its context. CDR3 length equals 14 residues. V lost 3 bases to trimming and J lost 3 bases, with 11 bases between them. Germline-derived CDR1 and CDR2 are SEHNR and FQNEAQ (reference sequence). Measured with immunoSEQ multiplex PCR; TCRdb has only the in-frame clones, and not every one. The data contain 150,000 to 200,000 clones, over 85% of them singletons. The data stem from a study of control samples from healthy donors and cancer patients. The chain has TRBV7-9 and TRBJ1-1, with a tentative D call TRBD1 (5 bases). This TCR was recovered from a man aged 25-45 years in good health. Sequencing used blood. CDR3 protein: CASSLKGLDTEAFF. Here the CDR3 DNA reads TGTGCCAGCAGCTTGAAGGGGCTTGACACTGAAGCTTTCTTT. The whole variable domain, filled in from reference TRBV7-9 and TRBJ1-1, reads DTGVSQNPRHKITKRGQNVTFRCDPISEHNRLYWYRQTLGQGPEFLTYFQNEAQLEKSRLLSDRFSAERPKGSFSTLEIQRTEQGDSAMYLCASSLKGLDTEAFFGQGTRLTVV.